This T cell receptor beta chain originates from a study of T cells in localized non-small cell lung cancer. Profiling relied on immunoSEQ multiplex PCR, and the TCRdb table lists in-frame clones only, not all of them. The sample includes some 51,000 clones, 86% of them seen just once. Germline values: CDR1 GTSNPN, CDR2 SVGIG (reference sequence). Trimming took off 5 bases at V and 6 bases at J, with 13 bases between the two ends. The CDR3 spans 12 residues. Study-level points and caveats: Because researchers sequenced only one region of the tumor, heterogeneity is still possible. Greater T cell density in blood accompanied longer overall survival. Detection in adjacent lung was observed for a median around 59 of the top 100 tumor clones. It was uninvolved adjacent lung that showed the highest T cell clonality, exceeding tumor.

In the case of this clone: Its matching antigen is unknown.

The receptor was isolated from a woman aged 35-70 years with stage I lung adenocarcinoma. V and J are TRBV30 and TRBJ1-2; D perhaps matches TRBD1 (6 bases). The sequencing here drew on peripheral blood, taken before any cancer treatment. CDR3 sequence: CAWLWTANGYTF. CDR3 coding DNA: TGTGCCTGGCTATGGACAGCGAATGGCTACACCTTC.